This T cell receptor beta chain emerged from a study of blood T cell repertoires in COVID-19. Study-wide background: Cohort 3 donors counted as recovered after two negative PCRs, clearance, or resolved symptoms.

Across about two dozen US areas, participants ranged in age from 18 to 89 years. Clinical histories supplied by participants themselves formed the basis of cohort assignment. Authors' data handling: Reference gene primer amplification gave nucleated cell count estimates. Clones were read by immunoSEQ multiplex PCR, and TCRdb kept only the in-frame ones, dropping some. D and trimming were read from the DNA, whereas the V and J calls and clone size are those reported in that table. The sample holds over 110,000 clones, 84% seen once. The sequence was obtained from a man aged 45-65 years in a cohort exposed to, infected with or recovered from COVID-19 (not recorded which). Sequencing was done on a sample of PBMCs or T cells enriched from blood (not recorded which).

CDR3 residues: CASSLEGVNEKLFF. CDR3 bases: TGTGCCAGCAGCTTGGAAGGGGTGAATGAAAAACTGTTTTTT. The rearrangement joins TRBV5-5 to TRBJ1-4; D might be TRBD1 (5 bases). The CDR3 runs to 14 residues. CDR1 SGHKS and CDR2 YYEKEE come from the germline V gene (reference sequence). V was trimmed by 0 bases and J by 5 bases, leaving 8 bases between them. The variable domain in full, completed from reference TRBV5-5 and TRBJ1-4, reads DAGVTQSPTHLIKTRGQQVTLRCSPISGHKSVSWYQQVLGQGPQFIFQYYEKEERGRGNFPDRFSARQFPNYSSELNVNALLLGDSALYLCASSLEGVNEKLFFGSGTQLSVL.